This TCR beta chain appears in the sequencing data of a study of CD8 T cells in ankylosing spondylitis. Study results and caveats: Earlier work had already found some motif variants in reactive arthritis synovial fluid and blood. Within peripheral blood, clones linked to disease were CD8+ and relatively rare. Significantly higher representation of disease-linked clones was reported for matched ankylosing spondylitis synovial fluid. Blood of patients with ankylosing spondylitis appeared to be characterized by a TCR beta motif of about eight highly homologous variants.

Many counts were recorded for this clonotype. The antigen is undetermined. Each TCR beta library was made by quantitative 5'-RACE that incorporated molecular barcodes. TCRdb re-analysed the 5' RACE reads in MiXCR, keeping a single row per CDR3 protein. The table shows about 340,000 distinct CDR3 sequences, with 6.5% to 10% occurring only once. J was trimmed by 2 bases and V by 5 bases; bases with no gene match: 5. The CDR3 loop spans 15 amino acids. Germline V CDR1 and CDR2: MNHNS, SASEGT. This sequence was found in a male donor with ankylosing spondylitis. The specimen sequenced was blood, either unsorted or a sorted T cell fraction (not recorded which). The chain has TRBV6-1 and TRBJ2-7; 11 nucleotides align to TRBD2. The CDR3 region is CASSTPSGRTYEQYF. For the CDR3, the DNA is TGTGCCAGCAGTACCCCTAGCGGGAGGACCTACGAGCAGTACTTC.